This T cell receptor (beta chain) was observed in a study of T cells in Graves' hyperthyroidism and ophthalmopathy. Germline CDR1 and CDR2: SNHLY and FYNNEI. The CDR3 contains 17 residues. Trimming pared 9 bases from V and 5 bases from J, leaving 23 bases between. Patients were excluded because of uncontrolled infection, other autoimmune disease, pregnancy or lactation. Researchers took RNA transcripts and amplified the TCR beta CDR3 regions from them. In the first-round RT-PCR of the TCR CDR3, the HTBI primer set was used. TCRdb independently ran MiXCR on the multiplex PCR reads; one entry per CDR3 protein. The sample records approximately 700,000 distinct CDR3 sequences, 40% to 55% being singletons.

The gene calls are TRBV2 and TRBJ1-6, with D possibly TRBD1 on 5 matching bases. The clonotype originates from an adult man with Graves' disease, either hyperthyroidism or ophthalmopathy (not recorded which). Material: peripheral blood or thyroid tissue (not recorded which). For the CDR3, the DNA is TGTGCCAGGATAGTGCCTTGGGAGGGACTTGATAATTCACCCCTCCACTTT. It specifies CARIVPWEGLDNSPLHF.